This T cell receptor beta chain was recorded in a study of radiotherapy plus CTLA-4 blockade in lung cancer. Background on the study: There were objective responses in roughly a sixth of patients, and over 30% had disease control. General study results and limits: The study found tumor-derived TCR clones expanded in blood after radiotherapy plus ipilimumab.

Generated by immunoSEQ multiplex PCR, the TCRdb table keeps only in-frame clones and is missing some. Here the sample spans 55,000 to 65,000 clones, approximately 79% being singletons. To note about this clone: Its antigen is unidentified.

CDR3 length: 14 amino acids. Trimming removed 0 bases from V and 9 bases from J, with 9 bases in between. The gene calls are TRBV23-1 and TRBJ1-6; D may be TRBD1 (6 bases). TRBV23-1 is reported as an ORF; its role is uncertain. The sequenced sample was peripheral blood, obtained from a patient treated with radiotherapy plus ipilimumab. This TCR derives from a human donor with non-small cell lung cancer who had a complete response to radiotherapy plus ipilimumab. The CDR3 sequence is CASSQSNRVSPLHF. The CDR3 bases are TGCGCCAGCAGTCAATCAAACAGGGTTTCACCCCTCCACTTT.